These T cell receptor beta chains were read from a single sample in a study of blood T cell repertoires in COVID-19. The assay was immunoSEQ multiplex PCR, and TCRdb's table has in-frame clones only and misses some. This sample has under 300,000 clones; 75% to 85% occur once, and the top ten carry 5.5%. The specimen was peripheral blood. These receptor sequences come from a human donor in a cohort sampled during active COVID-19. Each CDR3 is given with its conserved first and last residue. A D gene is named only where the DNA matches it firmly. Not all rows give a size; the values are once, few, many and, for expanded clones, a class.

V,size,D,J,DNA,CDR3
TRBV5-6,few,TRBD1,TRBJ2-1,TGTGCCAGCAGCTTCCAGGGGGCGCGATCCTACAATGAGCAGTTCTTC,CASSFQGARSYNEQFF
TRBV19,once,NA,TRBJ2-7,TGTGCCAGTAGTAGACAGGTAGGATACGAGCAGTACTTC,CASSRQVGYEQYF
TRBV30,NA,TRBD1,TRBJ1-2,TGTGCCTGGTCCGGGACAGGGGTTTATGGCTACACCTTC,CAWSGTGVYGYTF
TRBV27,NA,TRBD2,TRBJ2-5,TGTGCCAGCAGTCCCCGACTAGCGGCAATCCAAGAGACCCAGTACTTC,CASSPRLAAIQETQYF
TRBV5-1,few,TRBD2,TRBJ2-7,TGCGCCAGCAGCTTCGCGGGGACTAGCGGCTACGAGCAGTACTTC,CASSFAGTSGYEQYF
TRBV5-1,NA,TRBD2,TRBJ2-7,TGCGCCAGCAGCTTGGAAGCGGGGCAAAGCGAGCAGTACTTC,CASSLEAGQSEQYF
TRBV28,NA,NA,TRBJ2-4,TGTGCCAGCAGTTTGAATCCGCGGGGAAAAAACATTCAGTACTTC,CASSLNPRGKNIQYF
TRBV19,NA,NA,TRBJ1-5,TGTGCCAGTAGTATACAGGTCAGTCAGCCCCAGCATTTT,CASSIQVSQPQHF
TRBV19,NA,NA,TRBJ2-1,TGTGCCAGTAGTGAGGGATCCCACTACAATGAGCAGTTCTTC,CASSEGSHYNEQFF
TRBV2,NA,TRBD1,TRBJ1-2,TGTGCCAGCTCCCTTAGGCAGGGACAGGGTTCTAACTATGGCTACACCTTC,CASSLRQGQGSNYGYTF
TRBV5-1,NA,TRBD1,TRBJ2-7,TGCGCCAGCAGCTTGGACCAGGGGGCGCACGAGCAGTACTTC,CASSLDQGAHEQYF
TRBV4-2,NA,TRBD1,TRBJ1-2,TGTGCCAGCAGCCCCGACAGGGACCTCTATGGCTACACCTTC,CASSPDRDLYGYTF
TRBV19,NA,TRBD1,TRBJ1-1,TGTGCCAGTAGTTCTTGGGACAGCTTAACTGAAGCTTTCTTT,CASSSWDSLTEAFF
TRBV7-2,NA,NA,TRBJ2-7,TGTGCCAGCAGCTTAGCGGGGGGAAGCTCCTACGAGCAGTACTTC,CASSLAGGSSYEQYF
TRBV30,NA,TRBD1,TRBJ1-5,TGTGCCTGGAACAGGGGAGTCCGCGGTCAGCCCCAGCATTTT,CAWNRGVRGQPQHF
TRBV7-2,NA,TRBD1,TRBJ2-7,TGTGCCAGCAGCACACGACAGGGCTCAAACGAGCAGTACTTC,CASSTRQGSNEQYF
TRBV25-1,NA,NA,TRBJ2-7,TGTGCCAGCAGTGAATCAGGGAAGGCCTACGAGCAGTACTTC,CASSESGKAYEQYF
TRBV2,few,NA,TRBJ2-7,TGTGCCAGCTCCCTGAGGGGGAACGAGCAGTACTTC,CASSLRGNEQYF
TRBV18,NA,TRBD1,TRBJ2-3,TGTGCCAGCTCACCCGACCGGACAGGGAGGACAGATACGCAGTATTTT,CASSPDRTGRTDTQYF
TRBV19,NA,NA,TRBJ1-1,TGTGCCAGTAGTAAGGTAGGGGACACTGAAGCTTTCTTT,CASSKVGDTEAFF
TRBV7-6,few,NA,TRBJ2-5,TGTGCCAGCAGCCGTAACCGGGAGACCCAGTACTTC,CASSRNRETQYF
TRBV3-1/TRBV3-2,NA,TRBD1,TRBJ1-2,TGTGCCAGCAGCCACGGACAGGGCCGGGGCTATGGCTACACCTTC,CASSHGQGRGYGYTF
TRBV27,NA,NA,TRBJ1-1,TGTGCCACTTGTCGGTACGCGGGCACTGAAGCTTTCTTT,CATCRYAGTEAFF
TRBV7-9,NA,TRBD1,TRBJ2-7,TGTGCCAGCAGCTTTGATTCAGGACAGGGGGCTGTCGAGCAGTACTTC,CASSFDSGQGAVEQYF
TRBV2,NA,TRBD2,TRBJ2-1,TGTGCCAGCAGTGAACGGGTAGCGGGCTACTACAATGAGCAGTTCTTC,CASSERVAGYYNEQFF
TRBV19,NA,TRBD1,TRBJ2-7,TGTGCCAGTACTCATGGGACCCTGGGACAGCCCTCCTACGAGCAGTACTTC,CASTHGTLGQPSYEQYF
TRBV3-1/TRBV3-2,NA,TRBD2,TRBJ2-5,TGTGCCAGCAGCCAAGATCTTATAGCGGGGGGCCCCGAAAGTCAAGAGACCCAGTACTTC,CASSQDLIAGGPESQETQYF
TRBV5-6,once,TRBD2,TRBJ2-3,TGTGCCAGCAGCTTGGCTAGCGGAATAGATACGCAGTATTTT,CASSLASGIDTQYF
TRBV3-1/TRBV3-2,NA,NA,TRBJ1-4,TGTGCCAGCAGCCAAGTGCGGGGGGCGATTCGGTTGAATGAAAAACTGTTTTTT,CASSQVRGAIRLNEKLFF
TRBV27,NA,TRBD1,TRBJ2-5,TGTGCCAGCAGTCTGACTCCCAGGGGGCTGGAGACCCAGTACTTC,CASSLTPRGLETQYF
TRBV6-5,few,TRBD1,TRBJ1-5,TGTGCCAGCAGCGGGACAGGGTTAATATCGCAGCCCCAGCATTTT,CASSGTGLISQPQHF
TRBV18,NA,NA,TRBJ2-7,TGTGCCAGCTCACCGAAACTCCACGAGATAAACTACGAGCAGTACTTC,CASSPKLHEINYEQYF
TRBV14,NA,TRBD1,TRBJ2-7,TGTGCCAGCAGCTCCCGGGACAGGGATTTCTACGAGCAGTACTTC,CASSSRDRDFYEQYF
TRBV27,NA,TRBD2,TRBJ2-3,TGTGCCAGCAGGCGGGACTACTCAGATACGCAGTATTTT,CASRRDYSDTQYF
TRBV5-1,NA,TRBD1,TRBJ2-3,TGCGCCAGCAGCTCTGGACAGGGCGCGGATACGCAGTATTTT,CASSSGQGADTQYF
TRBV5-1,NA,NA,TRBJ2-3,TGCGCCAGCGGGATTCCGGGGGCAGATACGCAGTATTTT,CASGIPGADTQYF
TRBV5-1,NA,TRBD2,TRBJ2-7,TGCGCCAGCAGCTCCCGGGGGGGATCGGGAGAGCAGTACTTC,CASSSRGGSGEQYF
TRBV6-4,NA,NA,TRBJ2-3,TGTGCCAGCAGTCTTAGCGGTGGGGGCACAGATACGCAGTATTTT,CASSLSGGGTDTQYF
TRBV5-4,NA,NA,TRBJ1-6,TGTGCCAGCAGCCCAGGGGAGGGTGTGACCTATAATTCACCCCTCCACTTT,CASSPGEGVTYNSPLHF
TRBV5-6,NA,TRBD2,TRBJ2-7,TGTGCCAGCAGCTTGAGAGGTAGCGGGCGCTACGAGCAGTACTTC,CASSLRGSGRYEQYF
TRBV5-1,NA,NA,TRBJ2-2,TGCGCCAGCAGTTTACCGAATAGTGCCACGAGGACCGGGGAGCTGTTTTTT,CASSLPNSATRTGELFF